The 6 T cell receptor beta chains listed next were all sequenced from one sample in a study of shared clonotypes between healthy human individuals. Positively selected for CCR7, the CD45RO-negative cells used as naive CD8 cells excluded terminally differentiated effector memory CD45RA+ cells. Clones were read by immunoSEQ multiplex PCR, and TCRdb kept only the in-frame ones, dropping some. The table has 600,000 or so clones, about 95% seen once. Sequencing was performed on naive CD8+ T cells sorted from blood. These receptors were taken from a woman in her 30s in good health.

The chain links TRBV28 to TRBJ1-4; tentative D call: TRBD1 (5 bases). Trimming pared 5 bases from V and 7 bases from J, leaving 17 bases between. This CDR3 has 15 residues. Germline-derived CDR1 and CDR2 are MDHEN and SYDVKM. The CDR3 coding sequence is TGTGCCAGCAGTCGAGCCGGTGGGGGGGTTGAAAAACTGTTTTTT. It encodes CASSRAGGGVEKLFF.

The gene calls are TRBV20-1 and TRBJ2-3; possible D gene TRBD2, 5 bases. Germline V gives CDR1 DFQATT, CDR2 SNEGSKA (reference sequence). The CDR3 sequence is 11 residues long. V gave up 6 bases and J gave up 9 bases, with 13 bases separating them. CDR3 sequence reads: CSAGPQRTQYF. CDR3 sequence (DNA): TGCAGTGCCGGCCCCCAGCGGACGCAGTATTTT.

The chain employs TRBV14 and TRBJ2-7; D gene ambiguous. The CDR3 length is 15 residues. The ends were cut back, 3 bases at V and 1 base at J, with 13 bases in the middle. Germline V gene data show CDR1 as SGHDN and CDR2 as FVKESK. The CDR3 loop reads CASSQVKGRSYEQYF. The CDR3 bases are TGTGCCAGCAGCCAGGTTAAGGGCAGGTCCTACGAGCAGTACTTC.

Here the CDR3 DNA reads TGTGCCACCAGCAGAGTTGAAGGGAACTATGGCTACACCTTC. It translates to CATSRVEGNYGYTF. The chain combines TRBV15 with TRBJ1-2; D gene uncertain. CDR1 and CDR2 (germline): LNHNV, YYDKDF (reference sequence). V gave up 1 base and J gave up 2 bases, with 8 bases separating them. This CDR3 region has 14 residues.

This clone was seen a single time. The V and J genes are TRBV4-2 and TRBJ2-2; tentative D call: TRBD2 (5 bases). The germline V gene encodes CDR1 LGHNA and CDR2 YNFKEQ. The V and J ends lost 2 bases and 0 bases respectively, with 10 bases between them. This CDR3 is built from 16 residues. The CDR3 reads CASSQKSGPNTGELFF. For the CDR3, the DNA is TGTGCCAGCAGCCAAAAAAGCGGACCGAACACCGGGGAGCTGTTTTTT.

CDR3 amino acids: CASGSPEYNEQFF. CDR3 DNA sequence: TGTGCCAGCGGGTCCCCGGAGTACAATGAGCAGTTCTTC. V usage is TRBV27 and J usage is TRBJ2-1; D is unresolved. CDR3 size: 13 residues. Per germline, CDR1 MNHEY and CDR2 SMNVEV (reference sequence). V was pared by 8 bases and J by 4 bases, with 12 bases between.